The T cell receptor (beta chain) described here comes from a study of blood T cell repertoires in COVID-19 (dated by TCRdb to between 2020 and 2021). About the study as a whole: Samples covering the acute and convalescent phases of COVID-19 were provided by collaborators in the United States, Italy and Spain. The repertoires were released in a freely available public database meant as a resource for research on the immune response to SARS-CoV-2. Deeply sampled blood TCRbeta repertoires from subjects exposed to, actively infected with, or recovered from COVID-19 were included in the dataset. Where available, HLA class I and class II types were obtained from metadata supplied by the sample provider rather than from assay-based typing. The sample metadata nearly always contained a de-identified subject ID, COVID-19 status, age in years and sex. The samples were drawn from the first 160 participants of the ongoing ImmuneRACE study and from more than 1,000 subjects provided by 6 global collaborators. The prospective study material was composed of cDNA or gDNA derived from T cells, B-cell-depleted T cells, or PBMCs.

The full study reports these points: The amount of clinical and demographic metadata varied by source and participant and was provided uncurated.

TCRbeta CDR3 regions were amplified from genomic DNA by means of the immunoSEQ Assay, a bias-controlled multiplex PCR. As for the authors' bioinformatics: Nucleated cell counts per sample were estimated from amplification of reference gene primers within the assay. To quantify the absolute abundance of each unique TCRbeta CDR3 rearrangement, sequence reads were collapsed and filtered. Productive Simpson clonality was computed per sample as the square root of Simpson's diversity index over productive rearrangements. The immuneACCESS repertoire file appears here via TCRdb, limited to in-frame rearrangements. These files lack a portion of the clones; in checked studies, under half of the deficit traces to unresolved V genes, and the cause of the others is not known. V, J and clone size were drawn from that table, and D and trimming were deduced from the DNA. In this sample the table shows about 400,000 clones, around 87% of which occur a single time. The ten largest account for 3% of the sample.

Reading from cysteine to phenylalanine, the CDR3 counts 15 amino acids. Just CDR3 DNA is preserved here, 45 bases in frame from base 1. For CDR1 and CDR2, the germline V gene (reference sequence) lists LNHDA and SQIVND. V was cut back by 2 bases and J by 1 base, leaving a gap of 11 bases between them. Concerning this clone: The specificity of this receptor is unknown. The sample holds no much larger clone one base away, and base qualities are not on file.

Collaborating institutions collected whole blood in K2EDTA tubes following their own protocols. For TCRbeta analysis, collaborator samples were shipped as frozen whole blood, as isolated PBMCs, or as DNA extracted from either sample type. Input material: peripheral blood. The chain uses TRBV19 and TRBJ1-1; no D gene can be assigned with confidence. The source of this sequence is a human donor in a cohort sampled during active COVID-19. The CDR3 amino acid sequence is: CASSIPGKGNTEAFF. In nucleotides, the sequence is TGTGCCAGTAGTATACCGGGAAAGGGGAACACTGAAGCTTTCTTT.